This TCR beta chain was retrieved from a study of regulatory T cells in long-lasting Graves disease. Notes on the study in general: Patients with persistent disease shared 2,500 or so public clonotypes, outpacing the 966 shared by new patients. Persistent disease showed a preference for TRBV28, TRBJ1-2 and TRBJ2-5.

Both iRepertoire HTBI primers and Arm-PCR of CDR3 regions were used to build the TCR beta libraries. Using its own MiXCR run on the multiplex PCR reads, TCRdb lists one record per CDR3 protein. The sample lists 400,000 to 500,000 distinct CDR3 sequences, 20% to 25% occurring once. Time point described: persistent/refractory GD, antithyroid drugs over 5 years with positive TRAb. The TCR library was prepared using RNA isolated from PBMCs. Trimming pared 7 bases from V and 4 bases from J, leaving 13 bases between. Germline lookup yields CDR1 MDHEN and CDR2 SYDVKM. The CDR3 contains 13 residues. The table lists this clonotype with many counts. The antigen remains unidentified.

The V call is TRBV28, the J call TRBJ1-2; D possibly corresponds to TRBD1 (6 bases). The source of this sequence is a female donor with Graves disease. This sample comprised peripheral blood mononuclear cells (PBMCs), obtained when the disease was refractory, from a patient treated with antithyroid drugs. The CDR3 here is CASTWGGLYGYTF. The CDR3 region has the DNA TGTGCCAGCACCTGGGGGGGGCTCTATGGCTACACCTTC.